Listed below are T cell receptor beta chains from one sample, sequenced in a study of early T cells in non-severe SARS-CoV-2 infection. TCRdb reanalysed the 5' RACE reads using MiXCR and keeps one entry per CDR3 protein. Of more than 90,000 distinct CDR3 sequences listed, approximately 10% are singletons. Sequencing was done on a sample of whole blood. The origin of the receptors is an adult who was a healthcare worker with PCR-confirmed SARS-CoV-2 infection or an uninfected control (not recorded which). CDR3s include the opening cysteine and the closing phenylalanine or tryptophan. The D gene is left open where the match is weak. The size entry is marked missing in some rows and otherwise reads once, few, many or a size class.

.	TRBV7-9	few	14	TRBJ1-2	TGTGCCAGCAGCTTAGCAGGGCAAAACTATGGCTACACCTTC	CASSLAGQNYGYTF
.	TRBV6-2/TRBV6-3	.	13	TRBJ2-1	TGTGCCAGCAGCAGGGCGGTCTACAATGAGCAGTTCTTC	CASSRAVYNEQFF
.	TRBV3-1	few	13	TRBJ2-7	TGTGCCAGCAGCCAAGACAGTTCCTACGAGCAGTACTTC	CASSQDSSYEQYF
TRBD1	TRBV5-6	few	15	TRBJ1-4	TGTGCCAGCAGCTTAGGGGACAGGCAAAATGAAAAACTGTTTTTT	CASSLGDRQNEKLFF
TRBD2	TRBV6-5	.	15	TRBJ2-3	TGTGCCAGCAGTTGGACTAGCGGGAGGACAGATACGCAGTATTTT	CASSWTSGRTDTQYF
TRBD2	TRBV5-1	.	15	TRBJ2-5	TGCGCCAGCAGCTTGACTAGCGGGACACAAGAGACCCAGTACTTC	CASSLTSGTQETQYF
.	TRBV11-2	many	16	TRBJ2-2	TGTGCCAGCAGCCCTCAGACTAGGGAGAACACCGGGGAGCTGTTTTTT	CASSPQTRENTGELFF
.	TRBV6-2/TRBV6-3	many	12	TRBJ1-2	TGTGCCAGCTATCCAGGGAGCAATGGCTACACCTTC	CASYPGSNGYTF
.	TRBV5-1	.	15	TRBJ2-4	TGCGCCAGCAGCTCGGCGGACGGTTGGGAAAACATTCAGTACTTC	CASSSADGWENIQYF
TRBD1	TRBV11-2	many	15	TRBJ1-1	TGTGCCAGCAGCCCCAAAACAGGGGCGGACACTGAAGCTTTCTTT	CASSPKTGADTEAFF
TRBD1	TRBV3-1	.	15	TRBJ1-4	TGTGCCAGCAGTCGTATCGGACAGGGAGGAGGGAAACTGTTTTTT	CASSRIGQGGGKLFF
TRBD1	TRBV7-8	many	16	TRBJ2-7	TGTGCCAGCAGCTTTTTCCGGGACAGCAGCTCCTACGAGCAGTACTTC	CASSFFRDSSSYEQYF
.	TRBV7-2	.	14	TRBJ2-5	TGTGCCAGCAGCTACCCGGGCACCGGAGAGACCCAGTACTTC	CASSYPGTGETQYF
.	TRBV11-2	.	15	TRBJ2-1	TGTGCCAGCAGCTTACGGCAGGGTATTTACAATGAGCAGTTCTTC	CASSLRQGIYNEQFF
TRBD2	TRBV5-6	.	15	TRBJ2-1	TGTGCCAGCAGCTATGGGACTAGCGGTTACAATGAGCAGTTCTTC	CASSYGTSGYNEQFF
.	TRBV30	.	12	TRBJ1-1	TGTGCCTGGATCAGGTCGGACACTGAAGCTTTCTTT	CAWIRSDTEAFF
TRBD1	TRBV2	.	13	TRBJ1-5	TGTGCCAGCCGGGACAGGCAAGGACAGCCCCAGCATTTT	CASRDRQGQPQHF
TRBD1	TRBV5-1	few	15	TRBJ1-1	TGCGCCAGTAAGCCACAGGGGTACAGGGAGACTGAAGCTTTCTTT	CASKPQGYRETEAFF
.	TRBV6-5	.	17	TRBJ1-1	TGTGCCAGCAATAAGGCCCGACGGGACCTCATGAACACTGAAGCTTTTTTT	CASNKARRDLMNTEAFF
.	TRBV19	many	12	TRBJ1-2	TGTGCCAGTAACCGATTCGGGGTTGGCTACACCTTC	CASNRFGVGYTF
.	TRBV13	.	16	TRBJ1-4	TGTGCCAGCAGCTTACAAGGGACAATAACTAATGAAAAACTGTTTTTT	CASSLQGTITNEKLFF
TRBD2	TRBV12-3/TRBV12-4	many	13	TRBJ2-5	TGTGCCAGCAGTTTAAGACTAGCGGGGGCCCAGTACTTC	CASSLRLAGAQYF
.	TRBV11-2	many	16	TRBJ2-7	TGTGCCAGCAGCTTAACCCCCTCGGGCGGAGCCTACGAGCAGTACTTC	CASSLTPSGGAYEQYF
.	TRBV28	.	14	TRBJ2-7	TGTGCCAGCACCCCGCGGAGGGGGGGCTACGAGCAGTACTTC	CASTPRRGGYEQYF
.	TRBV20-1	many	14	TRBJ1-2	TGCAGTGCTAGGGGCTCGGACAGCTCCTATGGCTACACCTTC	CSARGSDSSYGYTF
TRBD1	TRBV7-9	.	21	TRBJ1-1	TGTGCCAGCAGCTCCCAACCGGGACAGGGAGGTCCTCATTCCATGAACACTGAAGCTTTCTTT	CASSSQPGQGGPHSMNTEAFF
TRBD2	TRBV29-1	few	14	TRBJ2-1	TGCAGCGGGGGCGGACTAGTCTCCTACAATGAGCAGTTCTTC	CSGGGLVSYNEQFF
.	TRBV18	.	14	TRBJ2-3	TGTGCCAGCTCCTACCGGTCCTTCACAGATACGCAGTATTTT	CASSYRSFTDTQYF
TRBD1	TRBV7-9	.	16	TRBJ1-2	TGTGCCAGCAGCTCAACCTCACAGGGGGCCCGCTATGGCTACACCTTC	CASSSTSQGARYGYTF
TRBD2	TRBV11-1	many	17	TRBJ2-7	TGTGCCAGCAGCTTCTCCCCGGGGCGGGAGCCCTCCTACGAGCAGTACTTC	CASSFSPGREPSYEQYF
.	TRBV2	many	14	TRBJ1-5	TGTGCCAGCAGTGAGCGGCCCCAAAATCAGCCCCAGCATTTT	CASSERPQNQPQHF